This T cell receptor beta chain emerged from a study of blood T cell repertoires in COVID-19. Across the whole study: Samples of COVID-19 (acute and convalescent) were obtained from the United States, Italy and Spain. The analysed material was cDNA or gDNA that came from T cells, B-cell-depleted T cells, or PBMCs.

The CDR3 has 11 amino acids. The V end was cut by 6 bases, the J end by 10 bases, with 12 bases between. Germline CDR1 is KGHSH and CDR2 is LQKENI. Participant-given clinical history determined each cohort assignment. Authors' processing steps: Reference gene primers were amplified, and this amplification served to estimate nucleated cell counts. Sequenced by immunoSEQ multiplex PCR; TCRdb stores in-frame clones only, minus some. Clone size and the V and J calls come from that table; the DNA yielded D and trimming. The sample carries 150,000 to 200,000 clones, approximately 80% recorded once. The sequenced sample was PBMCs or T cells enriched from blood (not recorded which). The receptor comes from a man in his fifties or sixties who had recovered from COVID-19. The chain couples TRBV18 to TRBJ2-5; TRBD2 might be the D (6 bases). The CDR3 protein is CASSGGDDQYF. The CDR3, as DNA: TGTGCCAGCTCGGGGGGAGATGACCAGTACTTC.